The 13 T cell receptor beta chains presented below share a single source sample, sequenced in a study of CD8 T cells in Susac syndrome. Reverse transcription of about 0.5 to 1 ug RNA used random hexamers. TCRdb processed the immunoSEQ multiplex PCR reads anew with MiXCR; each CDR3 protein has one entry. The sample carries 100,000 to 150,000 distinct CDR3 sequences, around 94% recorded once. Sequences were obtained from CD8+ T cells from PBMCs. The receptors were sampled from a human donor with Susac syndrome.

The V and J genes are TRBV5-6 and TRBJ1-5; TRBD1 might be the D (5 bases). Trimming took 0 bases from V and 6 from J, leaving 10 bases between them. CDR1 and CDR2 from the germline V gene are SGHDT and YYEEEE. This CDR3 is built from 14 residues. In DNA form, the CDR3 reads TGTGCCAGCAGCTTGGCTGGGGCCGGTCAGCCCCAGCATTTT. It codes for CASSLAGAGQPQHF.

The genes are TRBV4-1 and TRBJ2-7; possibly TRBD2 for D (6 bases). V lost 1 base to trimming and J lost 3 bases, with 10 bases between them. Germline CDR1 MGHRA, CDR2 YSYEKL. The CDR3 loop spans 14 amino acids. The CDR3 DNA reads TGCGCCAGCAGCCAAGTGGGGGGAGGCTACGAGCAGTACTTC. Protein product: CASSQVGGGYEQYF.

This chain uses TRBV7-9 with TRBJ1-6, with 7 bases aligning to TRBD1. The CDR3 totals 16 residues. The germline gives CDR1 SEHNR, CDR2 FQNEAQ (reference sequence). The trim removed 4 bases at V and 7 bases at J, leaving 10 bases unmatched. The CDR3 region is CASSSVGQGVNSPLHF. As DNA, the CDR3 is TGTGCCAGCAGCTCGGTCGGGCAGGGGGTAAATTCACCCCTCCACTTT.

The V gene is TRBV30, the J gene TRBJ2-1, with 8 bases that match TRBD1. The CDR3 totals 15 residues. Germline loops: CDR1 GTSNPN, CDR2 SVGIG (reference sequence). V was clipped by 0 bases and J by 2 bases; unmatched bases: 3. The CDR3: CAWSVSRGPYNEQFF. The CDR3 coding sequence is TGTGCCTGGAGTGTATCCAGGGGGCCCTACAATGAGCAGTTCTTC. The variable domain in full, completed from reference TRBV30 and TRBJ2-1, reads SQTIHQWPATLVQPVGSPLSLECTVEGTSNPNLYWYRQAAGRGLQLLFYSVGIGQISSEVPQNLSASRPQDRQFILSSKKLLLSDSGFYLCAWSVSRGPYNEQFFGPGTRLTVL.

The genes are TRBV4-3 and TRBJ1-5, with D hard to call. Germline CDR1 and CDR2: LGHNA and YSLEER. Trimming shortened V by 0 bases and J by 0 bases, and 6 bases separated the two germline ends. This CDR3 is built from 15 residues. CDR3 region: CASSQDQYSNQPQHF. CDR3 in DNA: TGCGCCAGCAGCCAAGATCAGTATAGCAATCAGCCCCAGCATTTT.

The V gene is TRBV7-9, the J gene TRBJ1-1, with D uncertain. The CDR3 length is 15 residues. V was shortened by 5 bases and J by 6 bases, with 19 bases between the two germline ends. The germline gives CDR1 SEHNR, CDR2 FQNEAQ (reference sequence). CDR3 nucleotides: TGTGCCAGCAGCGTAGACGGCAGGCCGAGGGCTGAAGCTTTCTTT. This translates into CASSVDGRPRAEAFF.

This chain connects TRBV30 to TRBJ2-3; D unresolved. The V and J ends lost 1 base and 3 bases respectively, with 11 bases between them. The V gene's germline CDR1 is GTSNPN and CDR2 SVGIG (reference sequence). This CDR3 has 14 amino acids. CDR3 sequence: CAWSDGRLTDTQYF. The CDR3 DNA reads TGTGCCTGGAGTGACGGCAGACTGACAGATACGCAGTATTTT.

The V and J genes are TRBV10-3 and TRBJ1-4; weak D call: TRBD1 (5 bases). The CDR3 has 17 amino acids. V shed 1 base and J shed 0 bases, with 12 bases lying between them. CDR1 and CDR2 from the germline V gene are ENHRY and SYGVKD. CDR3 residues: CAISEWGSGTTNEKLFF. DNA of the CDR3: TGTGCCATCAGTGAGTGGGGCAGCGGCACAACTAATGAAAAACTGTTTTTT.

CDR3 loop: CASAVSDMYNEQFF. The CDR3 DNA reads as TGTGCCAGCGCCGTGTCGGATATGTACAATGAGCAGTTCTTC. The chain employs TRBV27 and TRBJ2-1, with D unclear. The V gene lost 8 bases and the J gene lost 4 bases, with 15 bases spanning the gap. The CDR3 extends over 14 amino acids. The germline CDR1 and CDR2 sequences are MNHEY and SMNVEV (reference sequence).

This chain uses TRBV7-9 with TRBJ2-1, with D possibly being TRBD2 (6 bases). This CDR3 has 16 amino acids. Germline loops: CDR1 SEHNR, CDR2 FQNEAQ (reference sequence). Trimming took off 4 bases at V and 7 bases at J, with 20 bases between the two ends. CDR3 sequence reads: CASSSIGSRSGNEQFF. Here the CDR3 DNA reads TGTGCCAGCAGCTCAATCGGGAGCCGGAGCGGAAATGAGCAGTTCTTC.

CDR3 in DNA: TGTGCCAGCAGTTTATGGGACAGGGGGCGGAACGAGCAGTACTTC. Amino acids: CASSLWDRGRNEQYF. The rearrangement links TRBV28 to TRBJ2-7; 11 nucleotides line up with TRBD1. V was pared by 0 bases and J by 5 bases, with 3 bases of the junction left unmatched. Germline values: CDR1 MDHEN, CDR2 SYDVKM. The CDR3 loop spans 15 amino acids.

The V and J genes are TRBV4-2 and TRBJ2-5, with a tentative D call TRBD1 (6 bases). The CDR3 extends over 15 amino acids. The ends were cut back, 3 bases at V and 0 bases at J, with 11 bases in the middle. CDR1 is LGHNA, CDR2 YNFKEQ, per germline. CDR3 residues: CASSQGAGDQETQYF. DNA for the CDR3: TGTGCCAGCAGCCAGGGGGCAGGCGACCAAGAGACCCAGTACTTC.

The chain combines TRBV12-3 or TRBV12-4 with TRBJ2-3; 9 bases match TRBD2. The CDR3 is 17 amino acids. V lost 1 base, J lost 2 bases, and 7 bases stayed unmatched. The CDR3 DNA reads TGTGCCAGCAGTTTAGTTGGCACGGGACTAGCCACAGATACGCAGTATTTT. This encodes CASSLVGTGLATDTQYF.